These 18 T cell receptor beta chains came from one sample sequenced in a study of Ad26.COV2.S vaccination and SARS-CoV-2 variants. Assay: immunoSEQ multiplex PCR; the TCRdb copy retains only in-frame clones and omits some. The profile shows some 480,000 clones, 87% of them singletons. As to treatment: around 19 received Ad26.COV2.S at low or high dose, single or two shots; 5 received placebo; per-sample allocation not given. Collection of the samples took place on day 63 after the first injection of vaccine or placebo. This sample comprised peripheral blood, obtained in a trial of Ad26.COV2.S vaccine versus placebo. The receptor set was obtained from a person aged 18-60 years who received the Ad26.COV2.S COVID-19 vaccine or a placebo.

The gene calls are TRBV6-5 and TRBJ1-2; 8 nucleotides match TRBD1. This CDR3 spans 12 amino acids. Germline CDR1 reads MNHEY; CDR2 reads SVGAGI. With V trimmed by 7 bases and J by 7 bases, 5 bases remained unmatched. CDR3 region: CASTDRVGGYTF. The CDR3 coding sequence is TGTGCCAGCACGGACAGGGTCGGTGGCTACACCTTC.

The chain couples TRBV7-9 to TRBJ2-2; D is unclear. Trimming left V 5 bases short and J 0 bases short, with 7 bases between. CDR3 length: 14 amino acids. From germline, CDR1 is SEHNR and CDR2 FQNEAQ (reference sequence). The CDR3 DNA reads TGTGCCAGCAGCAAACGAGCGAACACCGGGGAGCTGTTTTTT. It encodes CASSKRANTGELFF.

This chain's CDR3 is CATSATRTGDYGYTF. The CDR3 nucleotides are TGTGCCACCAGTGCTACTAGGACAGGGGACTATGGCTACACCTTC. The rearrangement uses TRBV24-1 and TRBJ1-2; TRBD1 aligns across 9 bases. Unmatched junction bases numbered 6, after V lost 5 bases and J lost 3 bases. This CDR3 has 15 amino acids. CDR1 KGHDR and CDR2 SFDVKD come from the germline V gene.

The chain carries TRBV5-6 and TRBJ1-2; TRBD1 agrees at 8 bases. The CDR3 contains 13 residues. Germline CDR1 reads SGHDT; CDR2 reads YYEEEE. The junction had 7 bases not matched to a gene; V was cut back by 4 bases and J by 8 bases. CDR3 nucleotide sequence: TGTGCCAGCAGCGGGACAGGCTGGGGGGGCTACACCTTC. This translates into CASSGTGWGGYTF. Looking up the rest from reference TRBV5-6 and TRBJ1-2 gives the full variable domain: DAGVTQSPTHLIKTRGQQVTLRCSPKSGHDTVSWYQQALGQGPQFIFQYYEEEERQRGNFPDRFSGHQFPNYSSELNVNALLLGDSALYLCASSGTGWGGYTFGSGTRLTVV.

The rearrangement uses TRBV19 and TRBJ2-1, with TRBD2 matching over 12 bases. Germline trimming cut 9 bases from V and 7 bases from J; bases unmatched to any gene: 4. CDR3 length equals 13 residues. Germline V gene data show CDR1 as LNHDA and CDR2 as SQIVND (reference sequence). In DNA form, the CDR3 reads TGTGCCAGCCTAGCGGGAGGGTTAAATGAGCAGTTCTTC. Encoded protein: CASLAGGLNEQFF.

This sequence joins TRBV19 and TRBJ1-2, with D hard to call. From germline, CDR1 is LNHDA and CDR2 SQIVND (reference sequence). Trimming shortened V by 3 bases and J by 0 bases, and 11 bases separated the two germline ends. This CDR3 contains 15 residues. The CDR3 region has the DNA TGTGCCAGTAGTATCCCCTCGCCTCCTAACTATGGCTACACCTTC. Its protein product is CASSIPSPPNYGYTF.

The chain recombines TRBV2 with TRBJ2-6; D is uncertain. V was clipped by 2 bases and J by 0 bases, with 5 bases between them. The CDR3 is made up of 15 amino acids. Per germline, CDR1 SNHLY and CDR2 FYNNEI. CDR3 sequence: CASSERYSGANVLTF. The CDR3 nucleotides read TGTGCCAGCAGTGAAAGGTACTCTGGGGCCAACGTCCTGACTTTC.

The rearrangement uses TRBV5-8 and TRBJ2-2, with 7 nucleotides matching TRBD2. Trimming cost V 0 bases and J 10 bases; bases outside gene matches: 3. The CDR3 runs to 13 residues. Per the germline V gene, CDR1 is SGHTS and CDR2 is YDEGEE. CDR3 loop: CASSLVLAEELFF. Here the CDR3 DNA reads TGTGCCAGCAGCTTGGTTCTAGCGGAGGAGCTGTTTTTT.

The rearrangement joins TRBV28 to TRBJ2-3, with D maybe TRBD2 (5 bases). The length of the CDR3 is 15 residues. The ends were cut back, 5 bases at V and 1 base at J, with 13 bases in the middle. Germline values: CDR1 MDHEN, CDR2 SYDVKM. The CDR3 DNA reads as TGTGCCAGCAGTAAGGAACCCGGGGGCACAGATACGCAGTATTTT. It encodes CASSKEPGGTDTQYF.

The J gene is TRBJ2-2, the V gene TRBV15; D is uncertain. This CDR3 has 14 amino acids. The germline V gene has CDR1 LNHNV and CDR2 YYDKDF (reference sequence). V was trimmed by 3 bases and J by 3 bases, leaving 8 bases between them. CDR3 residues: CATSRNGYTGELFF. In nucleotides, the CDR3 is TGTGCCACCAGCAGGAATGGCTACACCGGGGAGCTGTTTTTT.

The genes are TRBV19 and TRBJ1-1; TRBD1 agrees at 7 bases. CDR1 LNHDA and CDR2 SQIVND come from the germline V gene (reference sequence). V dropped 3 bases and J dropped 2; count of bases not matched to a gene: 3. CDR3 length equals 14 residues. In nucleotides, the CDR3 is TGTGCCAGTAGTATTGACAGGGCCAACACTGAAGCTTTCTTT. This sequence encodes CASSIDRANTEAFF. The full variable domain, its missing parts supplied by reference TRBV19 and TRBJ1-1, is DGGITQSPKYLFRKEGQNVTLSCEQNLNHDAMYWYRQDPGQGLRLIYYSQIVNDFQKGDIAEGYSVSREKKESFPLTVTSAQKNPTAFYLCASSIDRANTEAFFGQGTRLTVV.

The V gene is TRBV10-3, the J gene TRBJ1-6; unclear D gene. The CDR3 is made up of 16 amino acids. V lost 5 bases and J 0 bases, leaving 11 bases between the germline ends. Germline V gene sequence: CDR1 ENHRY, CDR2 SYGVKD. CDR3 loop: CAISSPRGSYNSPLHF. For the CDR3, the DNA is TGTGCCATCAGTTCCCCCCGAGGCTCCTATAATTCACCCCTCCACTTT.

In the case of this clone: Other DNA sequences in this specimen translate into the identical CDR3. The V and J genes are TRBV28 and TRBJ1-2; D is uncertain. The length of the CDR3 is 14 residues. V was trimmed by 3 bases and J by 2 bases, leaving 10 bases between them. CDR1 MDHEN and CDR2 SYDVKM come from the germline V gene. CDR3 DNA sequence: TGTGCCAGCAGTTTGGGTCAGAGAAACTATGGCTACACCTTC. It translates to CASSLGQRNYGYTF.

This chain's CDR3 is CATSDPLAGGGETQYF. The DNA of the CDR3 is TGTGCCACCAGTGACCCTCTAGCGGGAGGGGGCGAGACCCAGTACTTC. This chain links TRBV24-1 with TRBJ2-5; 12 positions agree with TRBD2. Germline CDR1 is KGHDR and CDR2 is SFDVKD. This CDR3 spans 16 amino acids. The V segment lost 4 bases and the J segment 5 bases; nucleotides outside the gene matches: 7.

The J gene is TRBJ2-7, the V gene TRBV7-2; tentative D call: TRBD2 (6 bases). This CDR3 is 16 amino acids long. CDR1 is SGHTA and CDR2 is FQGNSA in the germline V gene. Trimming took off 4 bases at V and 2 bases at J, with 18 bases between the two ends. Here the CDR3 reads CASSSPGWAGTYEQYF. DNA for the CDR3: TGTGCCAGCAGCTCCCCGGGTTGGGCGGGAACCTACGAGCAGTACTTC.

This chain joins TRBV3-1 (or the pseudogene TRBV3-2) and TRBJ1-2, with a possible D match to TRBD1 (5 bases). In germline, CDR1 is LGHDT, CDR2 YNNKEL (reference sequence). There are 13 residues in the CDR3. Trimming removed 2 bases at V and 7 bases at J, with 11 bases between. The CDR3 loop is CASSQTPRGGYTF. The CDR3 region has the DNA TGTGCCAGCAGCCAAACCCCAAGGGGTGGCTACACCTTC.

This clone appeared once. This chain connects TRBV6-5 to TRBJ1-5; D unresolved. Germline V CDR1 and CDR2: MNHEY, SVGAGI. The CDR3 consists of 14 residues. Trimming left V 6 bases short and J 1 base short, with 10 bases between. The CDR3 here is CASSHSGSNQPQHF. The CDR3 DNA follows: TGTGCCAGCAGCCATTCGGGAAGCAATCAGCCCCAGCATTTT.

V and J are TRBV29-1 and TRBJ1-1; a possible D gene is TRBD1 (5 bases). The V and J ends lost 4 bases and 5 bases respectively, with 14 bases between them. Germline CDR1 and CDR2: SQVTM and ANQGSEA. CDR3 size: 13 residues. The CDR3 region has the DNA TGCAGCGTTGTTCAGGGTTTGGGTACTGAAGCTTTCTTT. This gives the protein CSVVQGLGTEAFF.